These 2 T cell receptor beta chains share one sample of origin, sequenced in a study of cytotoxic CD8 clonotypes in ibrutinib-treated CLL. Data came from immunoSEQ multiplex PCR; TCRdb stores just in-frame clones and leaves some out. The sample contains fewer than 100,000 clones, roughly 86% of which appear only once. The input for sequencing was PBMCs, taken before ibrutinib treatment. The receptor set was obtained from a human donor with chronic lymphocytic leukemia.

This clone was found a few times. The chain's CDR3 is CASRASLEAFF. In nucleotides, the CDR3 is TGTGCCAGTAGGGCTAGCTTAGAAGCTTTCTTT. The V call is TRBV19, the J call TRBJ1-1; no clear D. Germline values: CDR1 LNHDA, CDR2 SQIVND (reference sequence). Trimming took 6 bases from V and 8 from J, leaving 10 bases between them. The CDR3 has 11 amino acids.

The chain has TRBV5-6 and TRBJ2-2; either TRBD1 or TRBD2 may fit D (5 bases each). The germline V and J ends were trimmed by 0 bases and 5 bases, with 14 bases remaining between them. Germline values: CDR1 SGHDT, CDR2 YYEEEE. The CDR3 spans 16 residues. Written as DNA, the CDR3 is TGTGCCAGCAGCTTGGCGGGCAGGGAGCATACCGGGGAGCTGTTTTTT. Translation: CASSLAGREHTGELFF.